The clone carrying this T cell receptor (beta chain) was detected a few times. This sample was taken from a study of glioma-infiltrating T cells after dendritic cell vaccination. TCRdb keeps only in-frame clones here, not all; method: immunoSEQ multiplex PCR. The sample has 93,000 or so clones, approximately 80% seen once; the top ten hold 12%. V was shortened by 2 bases and J by 6 bases, with 12 bases between the two germline ends. This CDR3 comprises 13 residues. CDR1 is GTSNPN, CDR2 SVGIG, per germline (reference sequence). Sequenced material: blood, taken before dendritic cell vaccination. This chain connects TRBV30 to TRBJ2-3; tentatively, D is TRBD1 (6 bases). The receptor was isolated from a human donor with glioblastoma. CDR3 coding DNA: TGTGCCTGGAGTCGGCGAGACAGGGATACGCAGTATTTT. Its protein product is CAWSRRDRDTQYF.